One sample yielded the 30 T cell receptor beta chains listed below, sequenced in a study of CD8+ T cells in alopecia areata. Following RNA extraction, reverse transcription yielded cDNA that acted as the sequencing template. The repertoire was sequenced with immunoSEQ multiplex PCR; TCRdb's copy has only in-frame clones and lacks some. The sample includes roughly 150,000 clones, 45% to 60% seen only once; the top ten take 4.8%. The material sequenced was CD4+ T cells sorted from blood. The receptors come from a human donor in good health.

A single count supports this clone. The CDR3 nucleotides read TGTGCCTGGAGTGGCAGTAGCAATCAGCCCCAGCATTTT. This translates into CAWSGSSNQPQHF. The chain is built from TRBV30 and TRBJ1-5; D gene unclear. Deletions cut 1 base from V and 0 bases from J, with 4 bases between. Germline CDR1 reads GTSNPN; CDR2 reads SVGIG (reference sequence). The CDR3 is made up of 13 amino acids.

This rearrangement joins TRBV29-1 to TRBJ1-1; tentatively, D is TRBD1 (6 bases). The CDR3 has 13 amino acids. The germline V gene has CDR1 SQVTM and CDR2 ANQGSEA. The germline V and J ends were trimmed by 3 bases and 3 bases, with 11 bases remaining between them. As DNA, the CDR3 is TGCAGCGTTGAGAGGGGGATTGACACTGAAGCTTTCTTT. Translation gives CSVERGIDTEAFF.

V usage is TRBV28 and J usage is TRBJ2-6, with 7 positions matching TRBD1. V shed 3 bases and J 2 bases; nucleotides not matched to a gene: 4. The CDR3 loop spans 16 amino acids. Looked up from germline, CDR1 is MDHEN and CDR2 is SYDVKM. CDR3: CASSFYTGAGANVLTF. CDR3 coding DNA: TGTGCCAGCAGTTTCTATACAGGGGCTGGGGCCAACGTCCTGACTTTC.

CDR3 coding DNA: TGTGCCAGCAGTGAAACCCGCAGGAATGACAATGAGCAGTTCTTC. This sequence encodes CASSETRRNDNEQFF. V usage is TRBV25-1 and J usage is TRBJ2-1; D unclear. V was cut by 2 bases and J by 5 bases, with 13 bases left in between. The germline V gene encodes CDR1 MGHDK and CDR2 SYGVNS. There are 15 residues in the CDR3.

CDR3 region: CATSRGNVDGYTF. The CDR3 bases are TGTGCCACCAGCAGGGGTAATGTCGATGGCTACACCTTC. V usage is TRBV15 and J usage is TRBJ1-2; D gene ambiguous. CDR3 length: 13 residues. CDR1 and CDR2 (germline): LNHNV, YYDKDF (reference sequence). V dropped 3 bases and J dropped 6 bases, with 11 bases sitting between them.

The J gene is TRBJ2-5, the V gene TRBV29-1, with D possibly TRBD1 on 6 matching bases. The V and J ends lost 4 bases and 1 base respectively, with 10 bases between them. From germline, CDR1 is SQVTM and CDR2 ANQGSEA. The CDR3 extends over 13 amino acids. Here the CDR3 DNA reads TGCAGCGTTGCAGGGGTCAGCCAAGAGACCCAGTACTTC. Translated, it gives CSVAGVSQETQYF.

The genes are TRBV19 and TRBJ1-5; possibly TRBD1 for D (6 bases). The CDR3 length is 15 residues. Germline lookup yields CDR1 LNHDA and CDR2 SQIVND (reference sequence). The V end lost 2 bases, the J end lost 6 bases, and 14 bases lay between the germline ends. DNA for the CDR3: TGTGCCAGTAGTATACCGGGGGGCGGAGGTCAGCCCCAGCATTTT. Encoded protein: CASSIPGGGGQPQHF.

The chain uses TRBV4-2 and TRBJ1-1; the D is unclear. The germline V gene has CDR1 LGHNA and CDR2 YNFKEQ. Trimming took off 2 bases at V and 7 bases at J, with 8 bases between the two ends. The CDR3 contains 12 residues. The CDR3 loop is CASSQSAFEAFF. The CDR3, as DNA: TGTGCCAGCAGCCAATCCGCTTTTGAAGCTTTCTTT.

The gene calls are TRBV29-1 and TRBJ1-2, with no clear D. The CDR3 sequence is 14 residues long. Germline CDR1 and CDR2: SQVTM and ANQGSEA. Trimming shortened V by 8 bases and J by 1 base, and 17 bases separated the two germline ends. The CDR3 is CSTSGQILNYGYTF. The CDR3 bases are TGCAGCACAAGCGGCCAGATTCTTAACTATGGCTACACCTTC.

The chain employs TRBV5-1 and TRBJ1-1; D is unresolved. Trimming shortened V by 0 bases and J by 6 bases, and 6 bases separated the two germline ends. This CDR3 is 12 amino acids long. Germline CDR1 and CDR2: SGHRS and YFSETQ. The CDR3 bases are TGCGCCAGCAGCTTGGAGGGCTCTGAAGCTTTCTTT. It encodes CASSLEGSEAFF.

The V and J genes are TRBV29-1 and TRBJ1-1; D gene unclear. V lost 1 base and J lost 3, with 15 bases in between. Germline V gives CDR1 SQVTM, CDR2 ANQGSEA. The CDR3 is 15 amino acids. CDR3 DNA sequence: TGCAGCGTTGAAGCTTACGTAGGCGGCCACACTGAAGCTTTCTTT. This translates into CSVEAYVGGHTEAFF.

This clone was seen a single time. This chain connects TRBV29-1 to TRBJ2-7; D remains ambiguous. This CDR3 comprises 14 residues. The V and J ends lost 4 bases and 1 base respectively, with 14 bases between them. Germline V gene sequence: CDR1 SQVTM, CDR2 ANQGSEA. Here the CDR3 DNA reads TGCAGCGTTGCCCGTGCAGGTGTATCCTACGAGCAGTACTTC. It specifies CSVARAGVSYEQYF.

The chain has TRBV15 and TRBJ2-5, with D tentatively TRBD2 (6 bases). CDR1 and CDR2 from the germline V gene are LNHNV and YYDKDF (reference sequence). This CDR3 is 15 amino acids long. The ends were cut back, 0 bases at V and 7 bases at J, with 15 bases in the middle. The CDR3 loop is CATSRDITGVGTQYF. CDR3 sequence (DNA): TGTGCCACCAGCAGAGATATCACGGGGGTTGGGACCCAGTACTTC.

This clone was observed a few times. This chain joins TRBV11-2 and TRBJ2-1, with TRBD2 matching over 7 bases. V was pared by 0 bases and J by 1 base, with 9 bases of the junction left unmatched. The CDR3 has 18 residues. Per the germline V gene, CDR1 is SGHAT and CDR2 is FQNNGV. CDR3 nucleotide sequence: TGTGCCAGCAGCTTAGATCGAGTGGGAGGGCCATCCTACAATGAGCAGTTCTTC. Translation gives CASSLDRVGGPSYNEQFF.

This clone was counted once. V and J are TRBV7-6 and TRBJ2-1, with D hard to call. The CDR3 length is 15 residues. Trimming removed 5 bases from V and 0 bases from J, with 11 bases in between. Looked up from germline, CDR1 is SGHVS and CDR2 is FNYEAQ. DNA of the CDR3: TGTGCCAGCAGCCGTGCTCAGGTCTCCTACAATGAGCAGTTCTTC. Protein: CASSRAQVSYNEQFF.

The gene calls are TRBV4-2 and TRBJ2-5, with D unresolved. The germline V and J ends were trimmed by 0 bases and 5 bases, with 10 bases remaining between them. CDR3 length equals 14 residues. Germline loops: CDR1 LGHNA, CDR2 YNFKEQ. The CDR3 spells CASSQEWGYETQYF. The CDR3 DNA sequence: TGTGCCAGCAGCCAAGAATGGGGTTACGAGACCCAGTACTTC.

The rearrangement uses TRBV4-2 and TRBJ2-1, with 7 bases identical to TRBD2. J gave up 5 bases and V 4 bases, and 11 bases lay outside the gene matches. CDR1 is LGHNA, CDR2 YNFKEQ, per germline. CDR3 length equals 16 residues. In nucleotides, the CDR3 is TGTGCCAGCAGCCCGCGGGGTGGGAGGGCCGACAATGAGCAGTTCTTC. Its translation is CASSPRGGRADNEQFF.

CDR3 protein: CASSVSGRTQFF. The CDR3 bases are TGTGCCAGCAGCGTATCCGGACGGACGCAGTTCTTC. The rearrangement links TRBV9 to TRBJ2-1; D is undetermined. Trimming pared 1 base from V and 12 bases from J, leaving 11 bases between. Germline-derived CDR1 and CDR2 are SGDLS and YYNGEE. The CDR3 extends over 12 amino acids.

The chain uses TRBV4-2 and TRBJ2-5; 9 bases are shared with TRBD2. This CDR3 contains 16 residues. V lost 3 bases and J lost 2; bases outside the gene matches: 7. Per germline, CDR1 LGHNA and CDR2 YNFKEQ. The CDR3 sequence: CASSQSSGERQETQYF. The CDR3 nucleotides are TGTGCCAGCAGCCAGTCTAGCGGGGAGAGACAAGAGACCCAGTACTTC.

The count of this clone is one. The V call is TRBV25-1, the J call TRBJ2-7; D is unresolved. Deletions cut 4 bases from V and 2 bases from J, with 12 bases between. Looked up from germline, CDR1 is MGHDK and CDR2 is SYGVNS. The CDR3 consists of 14 residues. The DNA of the CDR3 is TGTGCCAGCAGTGGGACGGACGGACCCTACGAGCAGTACTTC. Residues: CASSGTDGPYEQYF.

The V gene is TRBV25-1, the J gene TRBJ2-1; D ambiguous. Deletions cut 2 bases from V and 8 bases from J, with 13 bases between. There are 14 residues in the CDR3. Germline V gives CDR1 MGHDK, CDR2 SYGVNS. CDR3 region: CASSEIQHRDEQFF. DNA of the CDR3: TGTGCCAGCAGTGAAATACAGCATAGGGATGAGCAGTTCTTC.

This sequence joins TRBV30 and TRBJ1-1; D gene ambiguous. From germline, CDR1 is GTSNPN and CDR2 SVGIG (reference sequence). The CDR3 length is 11 residues. Between the trimmed V and J ends, which lost 2 bases and 6 bases, there was a span of 7 bases. The CDR3 region is CAWSREPEAFF. The CDR3 coding sequence is TGTGCCTGGAGTCGTGAGCCTGAAGCTTTCTTT.

The gene calls are TRBV28 and TRBJ2-7; 11 nucleotides line up with TRBD1. Germline CDR1 is MDHEN and CDR2 is SYDVKM. V was clipped by 3 bases and J by 4 bases; unmatched bases: 2. The CDR3 spans 14 residues. DNA of the CDR3: TGTGCCAGCAGTTTTGGGGACAGGGGGTACGAGCAGTACTTC. Translation gives CASSFGDRGYEQYF. Combining the CDR3 with reference TRBV28 and TRBJ2-7 gives the whole variable domain DVKVTQSSRYLVKRTGEKVFLECVQDMDHENMFWYRQDPGLGLRLIYFSYDVKMKEKGDIPEGYSVSREKKERFSLILESASTNQTSMYLCASSFGDRGYEQYFGPGTRLTVT.

V is TRBV29-1 and J is TRBJ2-7, with 7 bases identical to TRBD1. The V segment lost 8 bases and the J segment 1 base; nucleotides outside the gene matches: 8. CDR3 size: 13 residues. The V gene's germline CDR1 is SQVTM and CDR2 ANQGSEA. CDR3 sequence (DNA): TGCAGCTTTGGGCAGGGGGTTTCCTACGAGCAGTACTTC. Amino acids: CSFGQGVSYEQYF.

The V and J genes are TRBV2 and TRBJ1-2; D perhaps matches TRBD1 (5 bases). V was trimmed by 4 bases and J by 5 bases, leaving 8 bases between them. The germline CDR1 and CDR2 sequences are SNHLY and FYNNEI. This CDR3 is built from 12 residues. The CDR3 protein is CASSGGRYGYTF. CDR3 sequence (DNA): TGTGCCAGCAGTGGGGGGAGGTATGGCTACACCTTC.

This clone was detected a few times. The chain couples TRBV6-5 to TRBJ1-2; no clear D gene. The V gene lost 2 bases and the J gene lost 4 bases, with 5 bases spanning the gap. The germline V gene has CDR1 MNHEY and CDR2 SVGAGI. CDR3 length: 12 amino acids. This chain's CDR3 is CASSYGTYGYTF. The CDR3 bases are TGTGCCAGCAGTTACGGTACCTATGGCTACACCTTC.

This chain joins TRBV29-1 and TRBJ2-5, with a weak D call TRBD1 (6 bases). Trimming stripped 6 bases from V and 5 bases from J, with 16 bases between. The CDR3 length is 13 residues. Per the germline V gene, CDR1 is SQVTM and CDR2 is ANQGSEA. Here the CDR3 DNA reads TGCAGCGTGAAAAAAAGGACAGTTGAGACCCAGTACTTC. Its translation: CSVKKRTVETQYF.

The rearrangement uses TRBV4-2 and TRBJ2-2; D is unclear. The ends were cut back, 8 bases at V and 6 bases at J, with 16 bases in the middle. CDR3 length: 14 residues. Germline V CDR1 and CDR2: LGHNA, YNFKEQ. CDR3 coding DNA: TGTGCCAGCTCAAACATAGACGGATCCGGGGAGCTGTTTTTT. Translation: CASSNIDGSGELFF.

The chain recombines TRBV11-2 with TRBJ2-2, with 13 bases that match TRBD2. V trimming: 5 bases; J trimming: 7 bases; junction bases outside the gene matches: 4. Germline CDR1 reads SGHAT; CDR2 reads FQNNGV. This CDR3 region has 15 residues. The CDR3 here is CASSPGLAGVGELFF. The DNA of the CDR3 is TGTGCCAGCAGCCCCGGACTAGCGGGAGTCGGGGAGCTGTTTTTT.

The chain is built from TRBV6-1 and TRBJ1-5; possible D gene TRBD1, 5 bases. The germline V gene encodes CDR1 MNHNS and CDR2 SASEGT. V gave up 1 base and J gave up 6 bases, with 19 bases separating them. CDR3 length equals 17 residues. DNA of the CDR3: TGTGCCAGCAGTGAAGGGCTCCTTCGGGACCAGGGTCAGCCCCAGCATTTT. Translating gives CASSEGLLRDQGQPQHF.